This T cell receptor beta chain was identified during a study of cytomegalovirus exposure and HLA in healthy donors. Study context: As an earlier analysis found, roughly 180 million T cells yielded about 120 million unique TCR beta sequences.

With 60 Vbeta and 13 Jbeta primers, the PCR was carried out. Some clones are missing from TCRdb's copy, which holds only in-frame ones; the method was immunoSEQ multiplex PCR. The sample consists of more than 85,000 clones, about 60% of them appearing once. The germline V gene has CDR1 LNHDA and CDR2 SQIVND (reference sequence). The CDR3 totals 16 residues. V was clipped by 6 bases and J by 0 bases, with 17 bases between them. This clone turned up a few times. Its antigen is unknown. Broader study findings: Under in vitro conditions, a few CMV-associated chains were confirmed as specific for CMV antigens. A prior analysis recorded that most TCR beta V segments were productive about 87% or about 30% of the time.

This sequence joins TRBV19 and TRBJ1-1; possible D gene TRBD1, 5 bases. The TCR comes from a woman in her twenties or thirties in good health and CMV-seronegative. Sequences were obtained from PBMCs. CDR3 amino acids: CASSRRRQTLNTEAFF. In nucleotides, the CDR3 is TGTGCCAGTAGCCGCCGTCGACAGACCTTGAACACTGAAGCTTTCTTT.